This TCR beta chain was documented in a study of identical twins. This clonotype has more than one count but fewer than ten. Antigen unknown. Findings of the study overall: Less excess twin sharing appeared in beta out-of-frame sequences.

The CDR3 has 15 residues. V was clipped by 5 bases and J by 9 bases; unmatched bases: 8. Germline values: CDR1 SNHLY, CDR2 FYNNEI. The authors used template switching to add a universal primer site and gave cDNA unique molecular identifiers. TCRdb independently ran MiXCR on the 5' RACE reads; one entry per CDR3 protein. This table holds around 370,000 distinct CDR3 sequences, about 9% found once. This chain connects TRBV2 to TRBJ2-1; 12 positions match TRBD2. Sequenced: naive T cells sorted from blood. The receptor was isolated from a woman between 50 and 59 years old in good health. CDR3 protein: CASSLPSGRASEQFF. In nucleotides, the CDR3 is TGTGCCAGCAGTCTACCTAGCGGGAGGGCCAGTGAGCAGTTCTTC.